The table lists the clone carrying this TCR beta chain with a few counts. The data are from a study of blood T cells in healthy people across ages. The authors ran a second PCR of 7 to 11 cycles using a sample-barcoded 5' primer and a J-beta primer mix. TCRdb called the 5' RACE reads again in MiXCR, with one record for every CDR3 protein. The top ten hold just under 9% of the sample, which has about 500,000 distinct CDR3 sequences, 24% seen once. Deletions cut 3 bases from V and 4 bases from J, with 12 bases between. From germline, CDR1 is MDHEN and CDR2 SYDVKM. The CDR3 covers 14 residues. These data were also reused for a study on T cells of mothers and their children. From that report: A second PCR was performed with the M1S primer. This primer added sample barcodes and 2-4 random nucleotides.

Input material: blood. The TCR sequence derives from a boy aged 5-17 years in good health. V and J are TRBV28 and TRBJ1-2, with unresolved D. The CDR3 sequence is CASSFGQRSYGYTF. In DNA, the CDR3 is TGTGCCAGCAGTTTCGGGCAAAGAAGCTATGGCTACACCTTC.